The text below deals with one T cell receptor beta chain. Its specificity is unknown. Healthy individuals who donated bone marrow served as the donors. CDR3 length: 17 amino acids. The data were taken from a study of cytomegalovirus exposure and HLA in healthy donors. Primers for the PCR totalled 60 Vbeta and 13 Jbeta. Assay used: immunoSEQ multiplex PCR; TCRdb lists only in-frame clones, some missing. The data hold roughly 130,000 clones, with around 70% observed a single time. Study outcomes and limitations: It was about 150 TCR beta chains that were listed as cytomegalovirus-associated. Association of a missense DCLRE1C variant with TCR beta V- and J-gene trimming was reported in a later analysis.

This receptor was identified in a man aged 35-49 years in good health and CMV-seropositive. V gene TRBV1 combines with J gene TRBJ2-1; TRBD1, the table's D call, was not compared with the DNA. TRBV1 is classified as a pseudogene. The sample comprised PBMCs. The CDR3 is CTSTQRDRTRSYNEQFF. As DNA, the CDR3 is TGCACCAGCACCCAAAGGGACAGGACGCGCTCCTACAATGAGCAGTTCTTC.